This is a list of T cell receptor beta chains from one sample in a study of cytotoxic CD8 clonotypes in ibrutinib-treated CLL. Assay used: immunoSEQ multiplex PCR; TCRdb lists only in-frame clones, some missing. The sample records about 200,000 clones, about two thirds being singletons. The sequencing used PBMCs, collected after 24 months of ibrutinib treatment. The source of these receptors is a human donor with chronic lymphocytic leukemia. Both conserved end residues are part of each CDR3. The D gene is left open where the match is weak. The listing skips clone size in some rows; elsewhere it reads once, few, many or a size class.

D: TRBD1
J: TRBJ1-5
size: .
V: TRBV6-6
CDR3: CASSYGQGANQPQHF
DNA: TGTGCCAGCAGTTACGGACAGGGGGCTAATCAGCCCCAGCATTTT

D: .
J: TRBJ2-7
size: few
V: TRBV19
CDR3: CASSIGTMDYEQYF
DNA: TGTGCCAGTAGTATTGGGACAATGGATTACGAGCAGTACTTC

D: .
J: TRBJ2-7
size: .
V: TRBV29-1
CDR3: CSVRPSSYEQYF
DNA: TGCAGCGTGAGACCGAGCTCCTACGAGCAGTACTTC

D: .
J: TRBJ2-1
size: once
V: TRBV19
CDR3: CASSPARGYNEQFF
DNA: TGTGCCAGTAGTCCGGCTAGGGGGTACAATGAGCAGTTCTTC

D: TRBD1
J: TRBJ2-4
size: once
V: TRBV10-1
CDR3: CASSDFPLGTGKGGAKNIQYF
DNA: TGCGCCAGCAGCGACTTCCCCTTAGGGACAGGGAAAGGGGGAGCCAAAAACATTCAGTACTTC

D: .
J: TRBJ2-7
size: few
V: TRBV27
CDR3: CASSLSAGQIYEQYF
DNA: TGTGCCAGCAGTTTATCGGCAGGGCAGATTTACGAGCAGTACTTC

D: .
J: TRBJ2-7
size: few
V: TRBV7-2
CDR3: CASSLRIPYEQYF
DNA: TGTGCCAGCAGCTTAAGGATTCCCTACGAGCAGTACTTC

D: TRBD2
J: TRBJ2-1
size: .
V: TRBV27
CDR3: CASSLSTSGTDYNEQFF
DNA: TGTGCCAGCAGTTTATCGACTAGCGGGACAGACTACAATGAGCAGTTCTTC

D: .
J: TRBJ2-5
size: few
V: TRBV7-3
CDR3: CASSQGLQETQYF
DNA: TGTGCCAGCAGCCAGGGACTCCAAGAGACCCAGTACTTC

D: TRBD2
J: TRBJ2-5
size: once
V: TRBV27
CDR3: CASSFLGGGGKHETQYF
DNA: TGTGCCAGCAGTTTTTTGGGTGGCGGGGGGAAACATGAGACCCAGTACTTC

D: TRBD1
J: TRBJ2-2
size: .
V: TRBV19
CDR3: CASSTDRETGELFF
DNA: TGTGCCAGTAGTACCGACAGGGAGACCGGGGAGCTGTTTTTT

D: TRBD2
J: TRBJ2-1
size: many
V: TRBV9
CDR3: CASSAAGGTSRNEQFF
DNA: TGTGCCAGCAGCGCCGCAGGCGGGACTAGTCGAAATGAGCAGTTCTTC

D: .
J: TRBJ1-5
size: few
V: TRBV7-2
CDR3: CASSLDQGSNQPQHF
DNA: TGTGCCAGCAGCTTAGACCAGGGTAGCAATCAGCCCCAGCATTTT

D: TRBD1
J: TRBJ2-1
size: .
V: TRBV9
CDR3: CASSVLDRGFYNEQFF
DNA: TGTGCCAGCAGCGTACTCGACAGGGGGTTCTACAATGAGCAGTTCTTC

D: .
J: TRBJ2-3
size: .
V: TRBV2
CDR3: CASSGGAKITDTQYF
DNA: TGTGCCAGCAGTGGTGGCGCAAAAATCACAGATACGCAGTATTTT

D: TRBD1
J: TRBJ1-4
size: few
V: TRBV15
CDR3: CATSRPGTGGREKLFF
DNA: TGTGCCACCAGCAGACCTGGGACAGGCGGTAGGGAAAAACTGTTTTTT

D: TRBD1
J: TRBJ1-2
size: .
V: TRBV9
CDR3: CASSAEPGTGGYTF
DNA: TGTGCCAGCAGCGCAGAACCCGGGACAGGTGGCTACACCTTC

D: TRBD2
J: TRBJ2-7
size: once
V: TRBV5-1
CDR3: CASSLWGTSGNLVDEQYF
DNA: TGCGCCAGCAGCTTGTGGGGGACTAGCGGGAACCTTGTTGACGAGCAGTACTTC

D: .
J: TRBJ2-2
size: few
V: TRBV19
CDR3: CASSMRQGDTGELFF
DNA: TGTGCCAGTAGTATGCGGCAGGGAGACACCGGGGAGCTGTTTTTT

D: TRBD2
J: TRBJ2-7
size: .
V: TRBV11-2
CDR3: CASSLGGTSGYYEQYF
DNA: TGTGCCAGCAGCTTAGGCGGGACTAGCGGATACTACGAGCAGTACTTC

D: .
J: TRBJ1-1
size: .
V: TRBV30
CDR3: CAWSVLPLPRGAFF
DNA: TGTGCCTGGAGTGTACTCCCCCTGCCACGAGGAGCTTTCTTT

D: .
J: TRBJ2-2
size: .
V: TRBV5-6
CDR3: CASSLGPRQGGRTGELFF
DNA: TGTGCCAGCAGCTTAGGCCCCCGGCAGGGGGGTCGGACCGGGGAGCTGTTTTTT

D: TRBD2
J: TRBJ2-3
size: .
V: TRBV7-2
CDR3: CASSLETSGRADTDTQYF
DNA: TGTGCCAGCAGCTTAGAAACTAGCGGGAGGGCCGACACAGATACGCAGTATTTT

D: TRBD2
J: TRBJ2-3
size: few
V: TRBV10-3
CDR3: CATLAGGGTDTQYF
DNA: TGTGCCACCCTAGCGGGAGGAGGTACAGATACGCAGTATTTT

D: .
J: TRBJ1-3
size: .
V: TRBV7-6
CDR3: CASSLQQGLSGNTIYF
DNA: TGTGCCAGCAGCTTACAGCAGGGTCTCTCTGGAAACACCATATATTTT

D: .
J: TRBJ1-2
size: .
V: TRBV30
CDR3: CAWSGTNYGYTF
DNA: TGTGCCTGGTCCGGGACAAACTATGGCTACACCTTC

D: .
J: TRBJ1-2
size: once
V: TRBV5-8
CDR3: CASSLRTVYGYTF
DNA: TGTGCCAGCAGCTTAAGGACAGTGTATGGCTACACCTTC

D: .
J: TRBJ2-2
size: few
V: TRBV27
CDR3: CASSPWRDGNTGELFF
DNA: TGTGCCAGCAGTCCATGGCGGGACGGTAACACCGGGGAGCTGTTTTTT

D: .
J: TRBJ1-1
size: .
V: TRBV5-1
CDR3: CASSLDGLNTEAFF
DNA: TGCGCCAGCAGTCTGGACGGACTGAACACTGAAGCTTTCTTT

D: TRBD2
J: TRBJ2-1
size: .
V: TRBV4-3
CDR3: CASSQDGRAGGKFF
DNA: TGCGCCAGCAGCCAAGATGGGCGAGCGGGAGGGAAGTTCTTC

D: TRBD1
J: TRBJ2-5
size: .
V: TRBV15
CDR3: CATSRTGGQETQYF
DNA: TGTGCCACCAGCAGGACAGGGGGTCAAGAGACCCAGTACTTC

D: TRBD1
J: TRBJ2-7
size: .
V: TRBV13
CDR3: CASSLRGHEQYF
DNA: TGTGCCAGCAGCTTAAGGGGGCACGAGCAGTACTTC

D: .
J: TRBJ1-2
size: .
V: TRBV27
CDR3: CASRDNWRLYGYTF
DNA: TGTGCCAGCAGGGATAACTGGAGGTTGTATGGTTACACCTTC

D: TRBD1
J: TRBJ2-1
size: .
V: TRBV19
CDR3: CASSGQGWNEQFF
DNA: TGTGCCAGTAGTGGACAGGGGTGGAATGAGCAGTTCTTC

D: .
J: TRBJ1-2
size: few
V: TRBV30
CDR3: CAWSSGNYGYTF
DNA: TGTGCCTGGAGTTCGGGGAACTATGGCTACACCTTC

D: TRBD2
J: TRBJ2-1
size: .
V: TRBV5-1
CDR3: CASRWETGTRILFF
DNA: TGCGCCAGCCGATGGGAAACCGGGACTAGAATTTTGTTCTTC

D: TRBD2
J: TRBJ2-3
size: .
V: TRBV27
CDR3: CASSLRSGSTTDTQYF
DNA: TGTGCCAGCAGTCTTCGAAGCGGGAGCACTACCGATACGCAGTATTTT

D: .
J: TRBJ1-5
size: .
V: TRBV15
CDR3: CATSRDVPSAYRVHQPQHF
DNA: TGTGCCACCAGCAGAGATGTCCCATCAGCGTACAGGGTGCATCAGCCCCAGCATTTT

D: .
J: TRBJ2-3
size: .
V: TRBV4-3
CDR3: CASSQRGPDTQYF
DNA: TGCGCCAGCAGCCAACGGGGGCCCGATACGCAGTATTTT

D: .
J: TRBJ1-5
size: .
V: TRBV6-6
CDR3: CASSYPHGDSNQPQHF
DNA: TGTGCCAGCAGTTACCCCCACGGGGATAGCAATCAGCCCCAGCATTTT

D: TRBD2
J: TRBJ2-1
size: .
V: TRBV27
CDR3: CASSLQPQAGGLSYNEQFF
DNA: TGTGCCAGCAGTTTACAACCCCAAGCGGGAGGTCTTTCCTACAATGAGCAGTTCTTC

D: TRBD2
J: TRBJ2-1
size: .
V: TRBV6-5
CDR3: CASKLSGSPHEQFF
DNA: TGTGCCAGCAAGCTTAGCGGGAGTCCCCATGAGCAGTTCTTC